This section outlines one T cell receptor (beta chain) sequence together with its context. Germline CDR1 WSHSY, CDR2 SAAADI. The germline V and J ends were trimmed by 3 bases and 9 bases, with 18 bases remaining between them. CDR3 length: 15 residues. This sample is drawn from a study of blood T cell repertoires in COVID-19. Study in general: Samples came from the United States, Italy and Spain, spanning acute and convalescent COVID-19.

TCRdb keeps only in-frame clones here, not all; method: immunoSEQ multiplex PCR. This sample has more than 300,000 clones, with more than 75% found just once. Sequenced material: peripheral blood. The chain combines TRBV10-2 with TRBJ1-5; possibly TRBD1 for D (6 bases). This clonotype was obtained from a woman aged 25 to 39 with COVID-19, enrolled during active disease. CDR3 in amino acids: CASSDEGRGRVPQHF. CDR3 bases: TGCGCCAGCAGTGACGAGGGAAGGGGGAGAGTGCCCCAGCATTTT.